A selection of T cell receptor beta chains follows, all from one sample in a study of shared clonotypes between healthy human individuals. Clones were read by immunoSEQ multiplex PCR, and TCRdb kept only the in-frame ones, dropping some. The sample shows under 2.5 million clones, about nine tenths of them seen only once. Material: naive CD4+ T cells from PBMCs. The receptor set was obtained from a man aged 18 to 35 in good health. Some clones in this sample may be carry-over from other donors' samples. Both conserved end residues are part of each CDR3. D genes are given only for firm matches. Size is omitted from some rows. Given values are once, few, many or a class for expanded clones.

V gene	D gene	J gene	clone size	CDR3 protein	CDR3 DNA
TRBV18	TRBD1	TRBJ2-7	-	CASSPGQGEREQYF	TGTGCCAGCTCACCAGGACAGGGGGAACGCGAGCAGTACTTC
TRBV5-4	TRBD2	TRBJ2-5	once	CASSFPRSGGQETQYF	TGTGCCAGCAGCTTCCCGAGGAGCGGGGGACAAGAGACCCAGTACTTC
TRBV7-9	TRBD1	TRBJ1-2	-	CASSAGPLAQGAYGYTF	TGTGCCAGCAGCGCGGGGCCTTTGGCGCAGGGGGCTTATGGCTACACCTTC
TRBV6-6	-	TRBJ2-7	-	CASSYSAGHEQYF	TGTGCCAGCAGTTACTCGGCGGGCCACGAGCAGTACTTC
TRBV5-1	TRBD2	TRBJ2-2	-	CASSLPRGGTNTGELFF	TGCGCCAGCAGCCTACCTCGGGGGGGCACGAACACCGGGGAGCTGTTTTTT
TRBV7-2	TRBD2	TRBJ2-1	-	CASSSQASGSFDEQFF	TGTGCCAGCAGCTCCCAGGCTAGCGGGAGTTTCGATGAGCAGTTCTTC
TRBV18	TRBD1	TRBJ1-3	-	CASSPDRVENTIYF	TGTGCCAGCTCACCAGACAGGGTTGAAAACACCATATATTTT
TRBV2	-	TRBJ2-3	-	CASSEVGLDTQYF	TGTGCCAGCAGTGAAGTCGGCCTAGATACGCAGTATTTT
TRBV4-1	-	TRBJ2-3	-	CASSHPPLGARTDTQYF	TGCGCCAGCAGCCACCCTCCGCTGGGGGCCCGCACAGATACGCAGTATTTT
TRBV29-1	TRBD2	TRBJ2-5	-	CSVRLAVETQYF	TGCAGCGTGCGACTAGCAGTGGAGACCCAGTACTTC
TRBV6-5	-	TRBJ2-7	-	CASTRQRGGFYEQYF	TGTGCCAGCACCCGACAGAGGGGTGGGTTCTACGAGCAGTACTTC
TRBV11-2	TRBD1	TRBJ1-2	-	CASSRTGNYGYTF	TGTGCCAGCAGCCGGACAGGGAACTATGGCTACACCTTC
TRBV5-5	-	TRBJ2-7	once	CASSLGPTTSYEQYF	TGTGCCAGCAGCCTGGGGCCCACTACCTCCTACGAGCAGTACTTC
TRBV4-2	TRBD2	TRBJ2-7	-	CASSRVAGGDEQYF	TGTGCCAGCAGCCGGGTAGCGGGAGGGGACGAGCAGTACTTC
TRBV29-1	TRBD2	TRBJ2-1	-	CSVEDRWTSVYNEQFF	TGCAGCGTTGAAGATCGATGGACTAGCGTTTACAATGAGCAGTTCTTC
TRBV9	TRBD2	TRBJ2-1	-	CASSSGLASYNEQFF	TGTGCCAGCAGCTCTGGACTAGCGTCTTACAATGAGCAGTTCTTC
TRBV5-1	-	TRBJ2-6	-	CASSPGRTSGANVLTF	TGCGCCAGCAGCCCGGGACGTACCTCTGGGGCCAACGTCCTGACTTTC
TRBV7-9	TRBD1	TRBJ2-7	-	CASSLAGGQGAGEQYF	TGTGCCAGCAGCCTCGCTGGAGGACAGGGGGCTGGGGAGCAGTACTTC
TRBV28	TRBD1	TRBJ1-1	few	CASSGGLGTEAFF	TGTGCCAGCTCAGGGGGCTTAGGGACTGAAGCTTTCTTT
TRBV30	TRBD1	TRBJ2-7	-	CAWSFGQGIYEQYF	TGTGCCTGGAGCTTCGGACAGGGTATCTACGAGCAGTACTTC
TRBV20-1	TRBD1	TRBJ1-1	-	CSARQTGEAFF	TGCAGTGCTAGACAAACAGGGGAGGCTTTCTTT
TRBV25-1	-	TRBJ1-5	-	CASSVRGGQPQHF	TGTGCCAGCAGTGTGCGGGGGGGACAGCCCCAGCATTTT
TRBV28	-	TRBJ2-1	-	CASSLEEEGEQFF	TGTGCCAGCAGTTTAGAAGAGGAGGGCGAGCAGTTCTTC
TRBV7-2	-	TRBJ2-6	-	CASSLRDGANVLTF	TGTGCCAGCAGCTTACGCGACGGGGCCAACGTCCTGACTTTC
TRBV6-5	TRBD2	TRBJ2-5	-	CASSYRGLAGGETQYF	TGTGCCAGCAGTTACCGGGGACTAGCGGGAGGGGAGACCCAGTACTTC
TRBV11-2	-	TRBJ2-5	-	CASSQIGGTQYF	TGTGCCAGCAGCCAAATCGGAGGGACCCAGTACTTC
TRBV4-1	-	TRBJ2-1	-	CASTQLAGGNNEQFF	TGCGCCAGCACCCAGCTGGCGGGCGGTAACAATGAGCAGTTCTTC
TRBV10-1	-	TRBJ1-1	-	CASSEQPNTEAFF	TGCGCCAGCAGTGAGCAGCCGAACACTGAAGCTTTCTTT
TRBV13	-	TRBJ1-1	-	CASSLLTQGNTEAFF	TGTGCCAGCAGCTTACTCACCCAGGGGAACACTGAAGCTTTCTTT
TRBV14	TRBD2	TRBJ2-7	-	CASSHPSGIYSYEQYF	TGTGCCAGCAGCCACCCTAGCGGGATATACTCCTACGAGCAGTACTTC
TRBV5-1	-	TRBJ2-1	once	CASSSDYLGEQFF	TGCGCCAGCAGCTCTGACTACTTGGGTGAGCAGTTCTTC
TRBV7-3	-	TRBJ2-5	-	CASSGPGALGTQYF	TGTGCCAGCAGCGGACCCGGGGCCCTCGGGACCCAGTACTTC
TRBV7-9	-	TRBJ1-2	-	CASSPPNYGYTF	TGTGCCAGCAGCCCCCCCAACTATGGCTACACCTTC
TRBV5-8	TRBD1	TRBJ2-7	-	CASRKTGGGYEQYF	TGTGCCAGCAGAAAAACAGGGGGCGGGTACGAGCAGTACTTC
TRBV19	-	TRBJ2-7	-	CASSRNRGDSYEQYF	TGTGCCAGTAGTCGAAATCGGGGAGACTCCTACGAGCAGTACTTC
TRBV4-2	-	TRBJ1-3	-	CASSQDSPAGGNTIYF	TGTGCCAGCAGCCAAGATTCGCCCGCCGGGGGAAACACCATATATTTT
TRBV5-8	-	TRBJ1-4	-	CASSSWNEKLFF	TGTGCCAGCAGCTCCTGGAATGAAAAACTGTTTTTT
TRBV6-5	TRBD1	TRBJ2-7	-	CASTGAGQGIYEQYF	TGTGCCAGCACCGGAGCGGGACAGGGCATCTACGAGCAGTACTTC
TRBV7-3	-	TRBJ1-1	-	CASSIGRGNTEAFF	TGTGCCAGCAGCATCGGCAGGGGGAACACTGAAGCTTTCTTT
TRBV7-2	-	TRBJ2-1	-	CASSLQPSYNEQFF	TGTGCCAGCAGCTTACAGCCGTCCTACAATGAGCAGTTCTTC
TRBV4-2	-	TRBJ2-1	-	CASTKGDNEQFF	TGTGCCAGCACCAAGGGAGACAATGAGCAGTTCTTC